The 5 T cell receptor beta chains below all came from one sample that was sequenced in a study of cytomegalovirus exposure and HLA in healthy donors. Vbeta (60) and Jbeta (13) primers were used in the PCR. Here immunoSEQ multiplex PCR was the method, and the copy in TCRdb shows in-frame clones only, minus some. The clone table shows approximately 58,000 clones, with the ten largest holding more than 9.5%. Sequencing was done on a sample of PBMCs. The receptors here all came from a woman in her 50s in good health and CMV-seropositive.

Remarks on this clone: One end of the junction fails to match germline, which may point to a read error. The CDR3 sequence is CATSSGGGITDTQYF. As DNA, the CDR3 is TGTGCCACCAGTAGCGGGGGGGGAATCACAGATACGCAGTATTTT. The chain combines TRBV6-5 with TRBJ2-3; TRBD2 matches 11 bases. The CDR3 length is 15 residues. Looked up from germline, CDR1 is MNHEY and CDR2 is SVGAGI.

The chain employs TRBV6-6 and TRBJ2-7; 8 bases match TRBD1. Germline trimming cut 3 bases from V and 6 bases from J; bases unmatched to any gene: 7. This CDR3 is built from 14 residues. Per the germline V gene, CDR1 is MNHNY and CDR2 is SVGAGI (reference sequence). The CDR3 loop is CASSYGTGIGEQYF. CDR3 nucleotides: TGTGCCAGCAGTTATGGGACAGGCATCGGCGAGCAGTACTTC.

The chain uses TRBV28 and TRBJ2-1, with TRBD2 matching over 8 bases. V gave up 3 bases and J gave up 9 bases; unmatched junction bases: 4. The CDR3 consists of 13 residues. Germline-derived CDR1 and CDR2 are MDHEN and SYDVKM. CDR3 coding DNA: TGTGCCAGCAGTTTGGGCGGGAGGCTTGAGCAGTTCTTC. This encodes CASSLGGRLEQFF.

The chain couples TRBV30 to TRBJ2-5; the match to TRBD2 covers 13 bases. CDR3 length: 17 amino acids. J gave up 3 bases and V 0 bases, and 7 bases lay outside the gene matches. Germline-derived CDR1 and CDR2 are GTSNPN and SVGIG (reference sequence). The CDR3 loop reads CAWSVKTGLAGEETQYF. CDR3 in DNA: TGTGCCTGGAGTGTCAAGACCGGACTAGCGGGAGAAGAGACCCAGTACTTC. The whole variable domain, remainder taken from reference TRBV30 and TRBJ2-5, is SQTIHQWPATLVQPVGSPLSLECTVEGTSNPNLYWYRQAAGRGLQLLFYSVGIGQISSEVPQNLSASRPQDRQFILSSKKLLLSDSGFYLCAWSVKTGLAGEETQYFGPGTRLLVL.

As DNA, the CDR3 is TGTGCCAGCAGCTTAACGACCACAGCTGAAGCTTTCTTT. Its translation is CASSLTTTAEAFF. The chain couples TRBV7-3 to TRBJ1-1; D gene uncertain. CDR3 length equals 13 residues. Germline loops: CDR1 SGHTA, CDR2 FQGTGA. The V gene lost 0 bases and the J gene lost 6 bases, with 8 bases spanning the gap.